Described below is a single T cell receptor (beta chain) sequence and its context. The data belong to a study of control samples from healthy donors and cancer patients. Only in-frame clones appear in the TCRdb table, and some are missing; sequencing was by immunoSEQ multiplex PCR. This sample has some 150,000 clones; over 90% occur once, and the top ten carry around 2.4%. The source of this sequence is a man over 45 in good health. Sequencing input: blood.

The CDR3 spells CASTSGRAYEQYF. The CDR3 DNA is TGTGCCAGCACTAGCGGGAGGGCCTACGAGCAGTACTTC. The rearrangement uses TRBV27 and TRBJ2-7; 12 bases match TRBD2. V was clipped by 7 bases and J by 2 bases; unmatched bases: 0. CDR1 is MNHEY, CDR2 SMNVEV, per germline (reference sequence). CDR3 length: 13 amino acids.